Listed here are 22 T cell receptor beta chains from one sample, sequenced in a study of PD-1 blockade in classical Hodgkin lymphoma. No patient escaped relapse after autologous stem cell transplantation, and brentuximab vedotin exposure varied. The repertoire was sequenced with immunoSEQ multiplex PCR; TCRdb's copy has only in-frame clones and lacks some. Here the sample spans 95,000 or so clones, approximately 80% being singletons. This sample comprised peripheral blood mononuclear cells (PBMCs), obtained at baseline. Source of these receptors: a human donor with classical Hodgkin lymphoma.

In DNA, the CDR3 is TGTGCCAGCAGTACAGGGGTTTCCCTGCGCGAGCAGTACTTC. Protein sequence: CASSTGVSLREQYF. The chain has TRBV28 and TRBJ2-7; 7 bases agree with TRBD1. CDR1 MDHEN and CDR2 SYDVKM come from the germline V gene. The CDR3 is made up of 14 amino acids. V lost 5 bases and J lost 6; bases outside the gene matches: 10. The full variable domain, in which reference TRBV28 and TRBJ2-7 provide the parts outside the CDR3, is DVKVTQSSRYLVKRTGEKVFLECVQDMDHENMFWYRQDPGLGLRLIYFSYDVKMKEKGDIPEGYSVSREKKERFSLILESASTNQTSMYLCASSTGVSLREQYFGPGTRLTVT.

The V call is TRBV7-2, the J call TRBJ2-7, with unresolved D. The germline V and J ends were trimmed by 0 bases and 6 bases, with 12 bases remaining between them. The CDR3 loop spans 14 amino acids. In germline, CDR1 is SGHTA, CDR2 FQGNSA. CDR3 region: CASSLAILGREQYF. The CDR3 DNA reads TGTGCCAGCAGCTTAGCAATTTTAGGGCGCGAGCAGTACTTC.

This chain's CDR3 is CASSFSGRYQETQYF. The CDR3 bases are TGTGCCAGCAGCTTTAGCGGGAGGTACCAAGAGACCCAGTACTTC. The rearrangement links TRBV7-6 to TRBJ2-5; 10 nucleotides agree with TRBD2. This CDR3 contains 15 residues. The ends lost 3 bases at V and 0 bases at J; junction bases unmatched: 1. Germline CDR1 SGHVS, CDR2 FNYEAQ.

V is TRBV10-3 and J is TRBJ2-3; 10 nucleotides line up with TRBD2. Per the germline V gene, CDR1 is ENHRY and CDR2 is SYGVKD. The CDR3 is made up of 15 amino acids. V lost 4 bases to trimming and J lost 6 bases; unmatched junction nucleotides: 7. CDR3: CAISALAGAGDTQYF. The CDR3 DNA is TGTGCCATCAGTGCTCTAGCGGGAGCGGGGGATACGCAGTATTTT.

The J gene is TRBJ2-5, the V gene TRBV27, with D tentatively TRBD2 (5 bases). Germline CDR1 is MNHEY and CDR2 is SMNVEV (reference sequence). Trimming stripped 5 bases from V and 7 bases from J, with 17 bases between. The CDR3 sequence is 14 residues long. The CDR3 DNA reads as TGTGCCAGCAGTAACCTCCGGGATCCGGGGACCCAGTACTTC. This codes for CASSNLRDPGTQYF.

The chain joins TRBV7-6 to TRBJ1-4; D is unresolved. The germline gives CDR1 SGHVS, CDR2 FNYEAQ. V lost 1 base and J 5 bases, leaving 8 bases between the germline ends. This CDR3 is built from 14 residues. The CDR3 loop reads CASSLDGPNEKLFF. The CDR3 DNA reads TGTGCCAGCAGCTTAGACGGACCCAATGAAAAACTGTTTTTT. The full variable domain, with the rest looked up from reference TRBV7-6 and TRBJ1-4, is GAGVSQSPRYKVTKRGQDVALRCDPISGHVSLYWYRQALGQGPEFLTYFNYEAQQDKSGLPNDRFSAERPEGSISTLTIQRTEQRDSAMYRCASSLDGPNEKLFFGSGTQLSVL.

This clone appeared a few times. The chain recombines TRBV5-1 with TRBJ2-7, with D hard to call. Germline V CDR1 and CDR2: SGHRS, YFSETQ. V lost 0 bases to trimming and J lost 2 bases, with 9 bases between them. This CDR3 comprises 14 residues. CDR3 nucleotide sequence: TGCGCCAGCAGCTTGGACGGGCTGCCCTACGAGCAGTACTTC. This codes for CASSLDGLPYEQYF.

The rearrangement links TRBV29-1 to TRBJ1-2; D call uncertain. V lost 7 bases to trimming and J lost 3 bases, with 18 bases between them. This CDR3 has 14 residues. Germline V lookup: CDR1 SQVTM, CDR2 ANQGSEA. The CDR3 spells CSGSLTGEDYGYTF. Written as DNA, the CDR3 is TGCAGCGGCTCCTTAACCGGGGAGGACTATGGCTACACCTTC. The full variable domain, its missing parts supplied by reference TRBV29-1 and TRBJ1-2, is SAVISQKPSRDICQRGTSLTIQCQVDSQVTMMFWYRQQPGQSLTLIATANQGSEATYESGFVIDKFPISRPNLTFSTLTVSNMSPEDSSIYLCSGSLTGEDYGYTFGSGTRLTVV.

This clone was found once. The V and J genes are TRBV7-2 and TRBJ1-2; D remains ambiguous. V was trimmed by 5 bases and J by 3 bases, leaving 13 bases between them. The CDR3 is 14 amino acids. CDR1 and CDR2 from the germline V gene are SGHTA and FQGNSA. This CDR3 is CASSLTVLDYGYTF. CDR3 DNA: TGTGCCAGCAGCCTCACAGTACTCGACTATGGCTACACCTTC.

This clone has a handful of counts. CDR3 sequence (DNA): TGTGCCAGCAGCAATGGACTAGAAGGCACAGATACGCAGTATTTT. Translating gives CASSNGLEGTDTQYF. The chain is built from TRBV7-9 and TRBJ2-3; TRBD2 aligns across 7 bases. Per germline, CDR1 SEHNR and CDR2 FQNEAQ (reference sequence). This CDR3 has 15 residues. J gave up 1 base and V 5 bases, and 6 bases lay outside the gene matches.

This rearrangement joins TRBV4-3 to TRBJ2-1; maybe TRBD1 (5 bases). CDR3 length: 13 residues. Trimming shortened V by 3 bases and J by 5 bases, and 8 bases separated the two germline ends. Germline V gene sequence: CDR1 LGHNA, CDR2 YSLEER. The CDR3 nucleotides read TGCGCCAGCAGCCAGGGGCGACACAATGAGCAGTTCTTC. It is translated as CASSQGRHNEQFF.

This clone came up many times. V and J are TRBV6-5 and TRBJ2-7; 11 bases match TRBD2. This CDR3 is 15 amino acids long. Trimming at V came to 6 bases and at J to 0 bases, leaving 4 bases not matched to a gene. The germline CDR1 and CDR2 sequences are MNHEY and SVGAGI. This CDR3 reads CASRDLAGGSYEQYF. The CDR3 region has the DNA TGTGCCAGCAGGGACCTAGCGGGAGGCTCCTACGAGCAGTACTTC.

The chain combines TRBV10-3 with TRBJ2-5; 7 nucleotides align to TRBD2. Germline V gene data show CDR1 as ENHRY and CDR2 as SYGVKD. The junction had 3 bases not matched to a gene; V was cut back by 3 bases and J by 5 bases. This CDR3 contains 13 residues. In DNA, the CDR3 is TGTGCCATCAGTGAAGGGAGGGACGAGACCCAGTACTTC. The encoded protein is CAISEGRDETQYF.

The CDR3 bases are TGTGCCTGGAACGTAGCCTCTGGAAACACCATATATTTT. It yields the protein CAWNVASGNTIYF. The chain combines TRBV30 with TRBJ1-3; no reliable D call. Per the germline V gene, CDR1 is GTSNPN and CDR2 is SVGIG (reference sequence). V gave up 4 bases and J gave up 0 bases, with 7 bases separating them. The CDR3 has 13 amino acids.

This clone was detected only a few times. V is TRBV4-1 and J is TRBJ2-2, with no clear D. Germline loops: CDR1 MGHRA, CDR2 YSYEKL. V gave up 0 bases and J gave up 8 bases, with 13 bases separating them. The CDR3 runs 15 residues. CDR3 nucleotide sequence: TGCGCCAGCAGCCAAGAACCCGCAATCTGGGGGGAGCTGTTTTTT. Its protein product is CASSQEPAIWGELFF.

The table lists this clone with a few counts. The rearrangement uses TRBV20-1 and TRBJ2-7; D remains unclear. Looked up from germline, CDR1 is DFQATT and CDR2 is SNEGSKA (reference sequence). The CDR3 has 10 residues. V was trimmed by 1 base and J by 6 bases, leaving 4 bases between them. This CDR3 is CSARVSEQYF. CDR3 bases: TGCAGTGCTAGAGTTAGCGAGCAGTACTTC.

The chain joins TRBV2 to TRBJ2-5, with D unclear. CDR1 and CDR2 from the germline V gene are SNHLY and FYNNEI. The ends were cut back, 3 bases at V and 2 bases at J, with 1 base in the middle. The length of the CDR3 is 11 residues. The CDR3 here is CASSEQETQYF. The CDR3 coding sequence is TGTGCCAGCAGTGAGCAAGAGACCCAGTACTTC.

This chain joins TRBV7-9 and TRBJ1-2; 8 nucleotides line up with TRBD1. Germline-derived CDR1 and CDR2 are SEHNR and FQNEAQ (reference sequence). This CDR3 spans 15 amino acids. The J segment lost 4 bases and the V segment lost 5 bases, leaving 9 bases of the junction unmatched. CDR3 in amino acids: CASSPPGQGAYGYTF. The CDR3 nucleotides read TGTGCCAGCAGCCCCCCCGGGCAGGGGGCCTATGGCTACACCTTC.

The rearrangement joins TRBV7-9 to TRBJ2-7; D is uncertain. Trimming removed 3 bases at V and 2 bases at J, with 5 bases between. Germline CDR1 is SEHNR and CDR2 is FQNEAQ (reference sequence). The CDR3 covers 12 residues. Written as DNA, the CDR3 is TGTGCCAGCAGCTTTTCAACCTACGAGCAGTACTTC. The encoded protein is CASSFSTYEQYF.

This chain links TRBV9 with TRBJ2-1, with D unresolved. The V end lost 0 bases, the J end lost 5 bases, and 12 bases lay between the germline ends. CDR1 and CDR2 from the germline V gene are SGDLS and YYNGEE. The CDR3 spans 15 residues. The CDR3 region has the DNA TGTGCCAGCAGCGTAGGAACCAGCGTTGACAATGAGCAGTTCTTC. Translated: CASSVGTSVDNEQFF.

A remark on this clone: This same CDR3 is encoded by further DNA sequences in the sample. The chain is built from TRBV5-1 and TRBJ1-1; D unresolved. The CDR3 extends over 13 amino acids. Germline CDR1 reads SGHRS; CDR2 reads YFSETQ. Between the trimmed V and J ends, which lost 0 bases and 2 bases, there was a span of 5 bases. The CDR3 spells CASSLVSNTEAFF. In DNA, the CDR3 is TGCGCCAGCAGCTTGGTATCCAACACTGAAGCTTTCTTT.

This chain connects TRBV4-3 to TRBJ2-2; D is unresolved. The CDR3 runs to 14 residues. V was pared by 1 base and J by 7 bases, with 10 bases between. Germline V gene lookup returns CDR1 LGHNA and CDR2 YSLEER. CDR3 residues: CASSQAAGIGELFF. DNA for the CDR3: TGCGCCAGCAGCCAAGCAGCCGGTATCGGGGAGCTGTTTTTT.